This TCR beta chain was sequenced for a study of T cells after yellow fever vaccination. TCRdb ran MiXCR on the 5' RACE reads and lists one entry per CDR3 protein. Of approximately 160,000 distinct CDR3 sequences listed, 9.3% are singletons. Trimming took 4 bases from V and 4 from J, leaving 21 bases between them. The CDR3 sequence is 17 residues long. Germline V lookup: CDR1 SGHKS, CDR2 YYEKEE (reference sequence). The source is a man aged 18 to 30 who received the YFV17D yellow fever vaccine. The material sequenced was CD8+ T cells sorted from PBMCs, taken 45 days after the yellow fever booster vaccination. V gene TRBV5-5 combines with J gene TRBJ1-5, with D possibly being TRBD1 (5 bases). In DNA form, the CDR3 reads TGTGCCAGCAGCCGTTGGGCCAGGGAAAGGGCAAATCAGCCCCAGCATTTT. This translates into CASSRWARERANQPQHF.